This TCR beta chain was sequenced in a study of T-cell memory formation after mild COVID-19. Findings of the study overall: Some responding clones appeared in pre-infection memory, suggesting cross-reactive memory joined.

This clonotype was seen only a few times. Its antigen is currently unknown. A single record per CDR3 protein comes from TCRdb applying MiXCR to the 5' RACE reads. The sample gives some 57,000 distinct CDR3 sequences, less than 15% of which show up once; under 25% is in the top ten. V was clipped by 4 bases and J by 0 bases; unmatched bases: 3. The CDR3 contains 14 residues. Germline CDR1 SGDLS, CDR2 YYNGEE. The sequenced sample was PBMCs or a T cell subset sorted from them (not recorded which). The gene calls are TRBV9 and TRBJ2-5; 7 bases fit TRBD1. This clonotype originated in a man aged 18-30 years who had mild COVID-19 (a few samples of this study predate the infection). Cell type and time point are not known. The CDR3 loop is CASSIRGNQETQYF. The CDR3 DNA sequence: TGTGCCAGCAGCATCAGGGGGAACCAAGAGACCCAGTACTTC.